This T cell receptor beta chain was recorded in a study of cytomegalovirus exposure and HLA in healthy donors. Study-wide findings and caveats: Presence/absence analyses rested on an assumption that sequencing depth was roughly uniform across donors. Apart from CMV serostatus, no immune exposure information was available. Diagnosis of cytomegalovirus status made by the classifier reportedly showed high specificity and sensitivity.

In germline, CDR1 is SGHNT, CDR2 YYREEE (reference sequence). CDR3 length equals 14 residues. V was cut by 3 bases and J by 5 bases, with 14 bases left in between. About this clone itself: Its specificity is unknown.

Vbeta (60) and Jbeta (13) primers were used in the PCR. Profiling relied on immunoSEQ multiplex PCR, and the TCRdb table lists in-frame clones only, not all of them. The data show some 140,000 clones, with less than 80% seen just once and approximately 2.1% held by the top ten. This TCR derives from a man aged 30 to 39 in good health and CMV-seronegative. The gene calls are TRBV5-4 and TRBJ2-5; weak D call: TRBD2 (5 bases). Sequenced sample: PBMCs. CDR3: CASSSPEGLETQYF. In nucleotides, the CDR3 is TGTGCCAGCAGCTCGCCCGAGGGTCTGGAGACCCAGTACTTC.